This TCR beta chain was identified in a study of blood T cell repertoires in COVID-19. Background on the study: Samples representing acute and convalescent COVID-19 were sourced from the United States, Italy and Spain.

In the study's own analysis: Estimation of nucleated cell counts was performed using reference gene primer amplification. Assay used: immunoSEQ multiplex PCR; TCRdb lists only in-frame clones, some missing. The V and J calls and clone size are taken from that table; D and trimming were inferred from the DNA. The data show some 140,000 clones, 84% seen once. This receptor was taken from a woman aged 80 or older with acute or convalescent COVID-19. Material for sequencing was peripheral blood.

The chain's CDR3 is CAWSVSRGQGFRLHF. The CDR3 DNA follows: TGTGCCTGGAGTGTGTCAAGGGGACAGGGGTTTCGCCTCCACTTT. The rearrangement links TRBV30 to TRBJ1-6, with TRBD1 matching 10 bases. Germline V gene sequence: CDR1 GTSNPN, CDR2 SVGIG (reference sequence). The length of the CDR3 is 15 residues. The V segment lost 0 bases and the J segment 15 bases; nucleotides outside the gene matches: 11.